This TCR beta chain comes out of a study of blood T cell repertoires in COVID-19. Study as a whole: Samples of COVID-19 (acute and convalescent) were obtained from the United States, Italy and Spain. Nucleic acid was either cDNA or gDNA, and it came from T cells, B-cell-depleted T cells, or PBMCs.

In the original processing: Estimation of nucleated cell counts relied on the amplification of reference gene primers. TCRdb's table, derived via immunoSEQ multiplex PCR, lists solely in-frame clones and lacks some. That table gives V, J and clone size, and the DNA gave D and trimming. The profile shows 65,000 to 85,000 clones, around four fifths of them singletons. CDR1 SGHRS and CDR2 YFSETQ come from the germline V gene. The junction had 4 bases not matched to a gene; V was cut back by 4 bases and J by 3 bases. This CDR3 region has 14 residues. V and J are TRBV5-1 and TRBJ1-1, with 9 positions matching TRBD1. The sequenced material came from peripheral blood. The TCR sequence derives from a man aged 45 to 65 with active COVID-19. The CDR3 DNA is TGCGCCAGCAGCCTGACAGGGGGGGACACTGAAGCTTTCTTT. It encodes CASSLTGGDTEAFF.